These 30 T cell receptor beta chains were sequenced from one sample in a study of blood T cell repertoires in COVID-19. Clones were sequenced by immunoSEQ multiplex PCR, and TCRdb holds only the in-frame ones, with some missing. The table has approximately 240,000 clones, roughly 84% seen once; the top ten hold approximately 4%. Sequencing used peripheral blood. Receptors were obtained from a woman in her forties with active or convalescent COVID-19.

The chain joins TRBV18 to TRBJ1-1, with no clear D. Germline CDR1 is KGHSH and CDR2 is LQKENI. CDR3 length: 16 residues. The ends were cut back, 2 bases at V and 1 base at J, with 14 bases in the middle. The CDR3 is CASSPSSRHSNTEAFF. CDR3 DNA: TGTGCCAGCTCACCATCCTCCCGACATTCGAACACTGAAGCTTTCTTT. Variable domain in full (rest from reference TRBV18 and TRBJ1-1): NAGVMQNPRHLVRRRGQEARLRCSPMKGHSHVYWYRQLPEEGLKFMVYLQKENIIDESGMPKERFSAEFPKEGPSILRIQQVVRGDSAAYFCASSPSSRHSNTEAFFGQGTRLTVV.

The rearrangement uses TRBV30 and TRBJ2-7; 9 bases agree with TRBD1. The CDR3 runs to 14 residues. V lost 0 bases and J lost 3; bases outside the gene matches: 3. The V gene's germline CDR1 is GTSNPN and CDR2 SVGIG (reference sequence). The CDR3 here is CAWSVGTGYYEQYF. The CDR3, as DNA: TGTGCCTGGAGTGTGGGGACAGGGTACTACGAGCAGTACTTC.

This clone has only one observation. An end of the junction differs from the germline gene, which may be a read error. DNA for the CDR3: TGTGCCAGCAGTGAGGGGCCGGAAGAGGCCCAGTACTTC. It codes for CASSEGPEEAQYF. This rearrangement joins TRBV2 to TRBJ2-5; weak D call: TRBD1 (5 bases). CDR3 length: 13 amino acids. Germline V gene lookup returns CDR1 SNHLY and CDR2 FYNNEI.

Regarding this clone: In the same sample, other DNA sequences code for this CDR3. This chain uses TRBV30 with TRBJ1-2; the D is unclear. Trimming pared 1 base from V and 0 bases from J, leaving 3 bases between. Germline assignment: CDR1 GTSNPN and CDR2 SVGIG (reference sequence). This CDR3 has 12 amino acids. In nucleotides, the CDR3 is TGTGCCTGGAGTGGTACTAACTATGGCTACACCTTC. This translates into CAWSGTNYGYTF.

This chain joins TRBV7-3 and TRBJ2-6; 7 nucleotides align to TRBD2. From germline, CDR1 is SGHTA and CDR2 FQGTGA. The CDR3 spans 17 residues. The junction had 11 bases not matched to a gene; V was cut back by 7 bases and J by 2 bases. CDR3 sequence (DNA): TGTGCCAGCACCTCCCAGGCGGGGGTGGCTGGGGCCAACGTCCTGACTTTC. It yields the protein CASTSQAGVAGANVLTF.

The CDR3 region is CASSPLQQYV. CDR3 sequence (DNA): TGCGCCAGCAGCCCTCTACAGCAGTACGTC. The J gene is TRBJ2-7, the V gene TRBV10-1; the D is unclear. V gave up 6 bases and J gave up 8 bases, with 8 bases separating them. The length of the CDR3 is 10 residues. Germline values: CDR1 WNHNN, CDR2 SYGVQD (reference sequence).

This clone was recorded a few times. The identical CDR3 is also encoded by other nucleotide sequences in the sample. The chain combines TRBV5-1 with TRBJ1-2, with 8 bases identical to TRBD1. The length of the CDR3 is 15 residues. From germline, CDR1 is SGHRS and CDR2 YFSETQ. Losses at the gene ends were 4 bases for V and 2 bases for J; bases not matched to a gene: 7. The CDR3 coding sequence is TGCGCCAGCAGCCCTACAGGGGGGGCGAACTATGGCTACACCTTC. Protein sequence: CASSPTGGANYGYTF. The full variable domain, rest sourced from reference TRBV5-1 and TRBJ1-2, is KAGVTQTPRYLIKTRGQQVTLSCSPISGHRSVSWYQQTPGQGLQFLFEYFSETQRNKGNFPGRFSGRQFSNSRSEMNVSTLELGDSALYLCASSPTGGANYGYTFGSGTRLTVV.

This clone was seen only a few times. This CDR3 reads CASGRGMAEAFF. As DNA, the CDR3 is TGTGCCAGCGGTAGGGGGATGGCTGAAGCTTTCTTT. The rearrangement uses TRBV7-2 and TRBJ1-1; D possibly corresponds to TRBD1 (6 bases). Trimming shortened V by 8 bases and J by 6 bases, and 13 bases separated the two germline ends. Germline V lookup: CDR1 SGHTA, CDR2 FQGNSA. The CDR3 length is 12 residues. Full variable domain (remainder filled in from reference TRBV7-2 and TRBJ1-1): GAGVSQSPSNKVTEKGKDVELRCDPISGHTALYWYRQSLGQGLEFLIYFQGNSAPDKSGLPSDRFSAERTGGSVSTLTIQRTQQEDSAVYLCASGRGMAEAFFGQGTRLTVV.

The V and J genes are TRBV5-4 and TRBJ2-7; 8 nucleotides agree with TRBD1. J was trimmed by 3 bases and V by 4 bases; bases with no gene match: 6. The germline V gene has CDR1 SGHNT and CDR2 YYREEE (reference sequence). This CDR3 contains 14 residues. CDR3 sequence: CASSPSGGSYEQYF. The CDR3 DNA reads TGTGCCAGCAGCCCATCAGGGGGCAGCTACGAGCAGTACTTC.

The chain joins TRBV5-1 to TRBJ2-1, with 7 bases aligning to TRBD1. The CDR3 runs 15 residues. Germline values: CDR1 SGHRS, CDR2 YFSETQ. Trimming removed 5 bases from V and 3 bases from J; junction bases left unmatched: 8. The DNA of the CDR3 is TGCGCCAGCAGACTGGGGACAGTCATCTACAATGAGCAGTTCTTC. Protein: CASRLGTVIYNEQFF.

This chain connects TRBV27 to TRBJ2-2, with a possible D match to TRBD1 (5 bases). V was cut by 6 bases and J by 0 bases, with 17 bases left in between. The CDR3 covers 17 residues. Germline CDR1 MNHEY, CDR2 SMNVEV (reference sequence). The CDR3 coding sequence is TGTGCCAGCAGCCAAACCCTAGGGGTGTCGAACACCGGGGAGCTGTTTTTT. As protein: CASSQTLGVSNTGELFF.

CDR3 sequence reads: CASRVSGSNQPQHF. The CDR3 nucleotides are TGTGCCAGTAGAGTATCCGGTAGCAATCAGCCCCAGCATTTT. The chain has TRBV19 and TRBJ1-5; D gene ambiguous. In germline, CDR1 is LNHDA, CDR2 SQIVND (reference sequence). This CDR3 has 14 residues. The V end was cut by 6 bases, the J end by 0 bases, with 9 bases between.

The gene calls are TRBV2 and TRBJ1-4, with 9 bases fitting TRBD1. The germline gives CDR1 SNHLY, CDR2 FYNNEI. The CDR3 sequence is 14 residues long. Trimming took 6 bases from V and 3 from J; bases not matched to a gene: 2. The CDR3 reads CASSGTGPNEKLFF. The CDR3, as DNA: TGTGCCAGCAGCGGGACAGGGCCTAATGAAAAACTGTTTTTT. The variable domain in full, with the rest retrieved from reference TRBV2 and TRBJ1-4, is EPEVTQTPSHQVTQMGQEVILRCVPISNHLYFYWYRQILGQKVEFLVSFYNNEISEKSEIFDDQFSVERPDGSNFTLKIRSTKLEDSAMYFCASSGTGPNEKLFFGSGTQLSVL.

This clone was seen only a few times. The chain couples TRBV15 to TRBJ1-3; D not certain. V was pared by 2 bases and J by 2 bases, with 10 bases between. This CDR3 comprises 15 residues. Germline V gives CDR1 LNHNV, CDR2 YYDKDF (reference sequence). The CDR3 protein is CATSRTLRTGNTIYF. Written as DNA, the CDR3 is TGTGCCACCAGCAGAACCCTGAGGACTGGAAACACCATATATTTT.

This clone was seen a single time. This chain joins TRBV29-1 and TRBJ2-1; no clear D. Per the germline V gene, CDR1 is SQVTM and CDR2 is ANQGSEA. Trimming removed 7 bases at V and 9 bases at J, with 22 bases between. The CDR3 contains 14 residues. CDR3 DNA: TGCAGCGCGACGAGAACAATCGACCCGGGTGAGCAGTTCTTC. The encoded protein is CSATRTIDPGEQFF.

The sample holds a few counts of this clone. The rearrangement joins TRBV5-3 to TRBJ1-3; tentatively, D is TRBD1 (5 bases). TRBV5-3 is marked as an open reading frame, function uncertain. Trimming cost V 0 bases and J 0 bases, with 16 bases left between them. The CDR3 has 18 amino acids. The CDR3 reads CARSLVGAPLRSGNTIYF. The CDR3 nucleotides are TGTGCCAGAAGCTTGGTTGGGGCTCCTTTGCGCTCTGGAAACACCATATATTTT.

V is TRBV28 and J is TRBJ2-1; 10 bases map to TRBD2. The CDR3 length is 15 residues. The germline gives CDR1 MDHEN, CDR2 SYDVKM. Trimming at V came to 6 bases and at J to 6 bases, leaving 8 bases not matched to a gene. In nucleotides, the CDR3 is TGTGCCAGCAGCCTACTAGCGGGGACGACCAATGAGCAGTTCTTC. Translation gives CASSLLAGTTNEQFF. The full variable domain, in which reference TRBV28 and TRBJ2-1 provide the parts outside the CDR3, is DVKVTQSSRYLVKRTGEKVFLECVQDMDHENMFWYRQDPGLGLRLIYFSYDVKMKEKGDIPEGYSVSREKKERFSLILESASTNQTSMYLCASSLLAGTTNEQFFGPGTRLTVL.

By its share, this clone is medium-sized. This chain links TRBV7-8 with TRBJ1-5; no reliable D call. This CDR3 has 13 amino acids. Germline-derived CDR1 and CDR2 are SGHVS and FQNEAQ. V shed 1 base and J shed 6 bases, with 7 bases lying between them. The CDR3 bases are TGTGCCAGCAGCTTAGTCTCTTCTCAGCCCCAGCATTTT. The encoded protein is CASSLVSSQPQHF.

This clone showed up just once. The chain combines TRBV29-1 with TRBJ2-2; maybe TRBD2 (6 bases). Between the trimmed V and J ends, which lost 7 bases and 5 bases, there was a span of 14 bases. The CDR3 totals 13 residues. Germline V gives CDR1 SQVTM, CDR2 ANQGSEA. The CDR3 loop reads CSALSGETGELFF. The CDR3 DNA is TGCAGCGCCCTTAGCGGTGAAACCGGGGAGCTGTTTTTT.

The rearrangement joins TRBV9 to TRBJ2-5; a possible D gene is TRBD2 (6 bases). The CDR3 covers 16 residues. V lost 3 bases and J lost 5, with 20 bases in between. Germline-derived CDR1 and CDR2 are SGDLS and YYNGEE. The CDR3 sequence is CASSGYGGATAETQYF. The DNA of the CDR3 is TGTGCCAGCAGCGGATATGGCGGGGCGACCGCGGAGACCCAGTACTTC.

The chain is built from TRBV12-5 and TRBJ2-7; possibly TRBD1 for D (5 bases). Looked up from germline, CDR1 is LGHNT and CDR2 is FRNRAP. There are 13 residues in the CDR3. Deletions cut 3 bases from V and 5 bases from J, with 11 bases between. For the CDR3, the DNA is TGTGCTAGTGGTTTAGCAGGGAACCACGAGCAGTACTTC. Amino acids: CASGLAGNHEQYF.

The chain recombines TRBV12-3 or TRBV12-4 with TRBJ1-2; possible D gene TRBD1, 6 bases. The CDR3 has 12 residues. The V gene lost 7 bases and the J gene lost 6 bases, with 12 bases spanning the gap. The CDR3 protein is CASTPGTHGYTF. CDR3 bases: TGTGCCAGCACTCCCGGGACACATGGCTACACCTTC.

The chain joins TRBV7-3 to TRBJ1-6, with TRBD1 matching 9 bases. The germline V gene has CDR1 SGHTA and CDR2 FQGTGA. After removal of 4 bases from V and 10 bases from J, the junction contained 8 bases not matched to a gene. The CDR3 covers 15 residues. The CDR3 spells CASSSRTGEGSPLHF. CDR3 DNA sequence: TGTGCCAGCAGCTCTCGGACAGGGGAAGGATCACCCCTCCACTTT.

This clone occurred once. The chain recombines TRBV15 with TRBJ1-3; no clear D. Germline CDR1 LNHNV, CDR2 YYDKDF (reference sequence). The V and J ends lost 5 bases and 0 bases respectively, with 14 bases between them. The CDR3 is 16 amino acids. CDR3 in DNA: TGTGCCACCAGCTCCCGAGGGCGCCACTCTGGAAACACCATATATTTT. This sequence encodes CATSSRGRHSGNTIYF.

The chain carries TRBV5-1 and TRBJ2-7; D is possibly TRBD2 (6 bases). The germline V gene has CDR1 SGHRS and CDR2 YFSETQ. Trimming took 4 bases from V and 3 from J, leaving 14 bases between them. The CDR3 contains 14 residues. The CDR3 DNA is TGCGCCAGCAGCCCGGACTACCCTATCTACGAGCAGTACTTC. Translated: CASSPDYPIYEQYF.

CDR3 nucleotides: TGTGCCAGCAGCCCTACGGGACAGGCCGAAAACATTCAGTACTTC. Translation: CASSPTGQAENIQYF. This chain joins TRBV3-1 (or the pseudogene TRBV3-2) and TRBJ2-4, with TRBD1 matching over 8 bases. J lost 5 bases, V lost 4 bases, and 7 bases had no gene match. This CDR3 comprises 15 residues. Per germline, CDR1 LGHDT and CDR2 YNNKEL (reference sequence).

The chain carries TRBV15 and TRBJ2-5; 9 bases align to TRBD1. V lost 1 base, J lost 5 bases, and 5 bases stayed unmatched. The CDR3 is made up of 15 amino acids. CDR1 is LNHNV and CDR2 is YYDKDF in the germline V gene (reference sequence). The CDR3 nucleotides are TGTGCCACCAGCAGAGGGGACAGGGTAGGGGAGACCCAGTACTTC. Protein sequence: CATSRGDRVGETQYF.

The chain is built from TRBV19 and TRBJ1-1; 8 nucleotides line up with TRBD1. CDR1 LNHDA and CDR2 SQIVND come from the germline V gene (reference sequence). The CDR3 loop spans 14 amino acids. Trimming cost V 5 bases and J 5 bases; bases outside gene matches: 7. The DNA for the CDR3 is TGTGCCAGTAGTGAACAGGGGGTTGGAACTGAAGCTTTCTTT. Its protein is CASSEQGVGTEAFF.

CDR3 amino acids: CSVDRGREGEQYF. Written as DNA, the CDR3 is TGCAGCGTAGACAGGGGGCGTGAAGGCGAGCAGTACTTC. The V and J genes are TRBV29-1 and TRBJ2-7, with 10 bases that match TRBD1. The CDR3 contains 13 residues. Germline CDR1 SQVTM, CDR2 ANQGSEA. V gave up 6 bases and J gave up 6 bases; unmatched junction bases: 8.

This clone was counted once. CDR3 sequence (DNA): TGTGCCAGCAGGTCAAGGGGCGCACCCCTCCACTTT. Encoded protein: CASRSRGAPLHF. The rearrangement links TRBV28 to TRBJ1-6; TRBD1 might be the D (5 bases). V was pared by 6 bases and J by 11 bases, with 11 bases between. This CDR3 comprises 12 residues. CDR1 and CDR2 from the germline V gene are MDHEN and SYDVKM.